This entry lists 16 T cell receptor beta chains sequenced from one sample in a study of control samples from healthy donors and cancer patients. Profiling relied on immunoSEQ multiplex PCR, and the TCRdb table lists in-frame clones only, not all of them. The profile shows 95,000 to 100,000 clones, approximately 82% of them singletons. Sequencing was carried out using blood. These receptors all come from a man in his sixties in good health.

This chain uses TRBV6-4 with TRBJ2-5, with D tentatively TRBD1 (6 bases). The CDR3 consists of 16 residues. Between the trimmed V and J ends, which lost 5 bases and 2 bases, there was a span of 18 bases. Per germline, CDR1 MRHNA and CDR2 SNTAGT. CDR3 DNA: TGTGCCAGCAGTCCCCCCCGTGGACAGCGACAAGAGACCCAGTACTTC. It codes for CASSPPRGQRQETQYF.

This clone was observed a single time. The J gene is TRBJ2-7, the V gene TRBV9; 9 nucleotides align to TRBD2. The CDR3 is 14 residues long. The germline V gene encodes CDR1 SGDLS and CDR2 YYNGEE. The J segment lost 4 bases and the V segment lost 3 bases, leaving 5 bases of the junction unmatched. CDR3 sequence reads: CASSGRGGVYEQYF. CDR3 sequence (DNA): TGTGCCAGCAGCGGGCGGGGGGGCGTTTACGAGCAGTACTTC.

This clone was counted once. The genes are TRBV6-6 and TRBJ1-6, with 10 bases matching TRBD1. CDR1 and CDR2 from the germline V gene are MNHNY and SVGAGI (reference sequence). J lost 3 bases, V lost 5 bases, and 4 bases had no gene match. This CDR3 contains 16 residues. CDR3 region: CASSRQGADYNSPLHF. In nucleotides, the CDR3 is TGTGCCAGCAGTCGACAGGGGGCTGACTATAATTCACCCCTCCACTTT.

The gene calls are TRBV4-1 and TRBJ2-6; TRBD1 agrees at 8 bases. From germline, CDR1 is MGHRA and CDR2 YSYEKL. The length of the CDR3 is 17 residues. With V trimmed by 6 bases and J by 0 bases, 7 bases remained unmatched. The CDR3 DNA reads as TGCGCCAGCAGGCAGGGACAGGTGGGCTCTGGGGCCAACGTCCTGACTTTC. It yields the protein CASRQGQVGSGANVLTF.

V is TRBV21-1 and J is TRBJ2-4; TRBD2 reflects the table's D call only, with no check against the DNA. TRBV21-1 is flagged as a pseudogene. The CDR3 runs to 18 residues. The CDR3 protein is CASSPRTREGLGKNIQYF. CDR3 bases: TGTGCCAGCAGCCCGCGGACGCGGGAGGGCCTCGGCAAAAACATTCAGTACTTC.

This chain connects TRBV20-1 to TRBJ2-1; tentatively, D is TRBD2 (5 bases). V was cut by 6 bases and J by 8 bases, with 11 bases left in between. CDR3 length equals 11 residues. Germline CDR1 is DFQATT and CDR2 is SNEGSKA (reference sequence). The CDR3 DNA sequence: TGCAGTGCGCCGACGAGGGATGAGCAGTTCTTC. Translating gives CSAPTRDEQFF.

CDR3: CAWSVESNQPQHF. The CDR3 DNA follows: TGTGCCTGGAGCGTCGAGAGCAATCAGCCCCAGCATTTT. The J gene is TRBJ1-5, the V gene TRBV30, with unresolved D. V was trimmed by 3 bases and J by 1 base, leaving 7 bases between them. The CDR3 covers 13 residues. In germline, CDR1 is GTSNPN, CDR2 SVGIG (reference sequence).

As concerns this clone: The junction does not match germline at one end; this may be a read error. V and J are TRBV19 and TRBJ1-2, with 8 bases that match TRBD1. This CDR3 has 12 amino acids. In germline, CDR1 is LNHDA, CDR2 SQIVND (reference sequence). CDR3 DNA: TGTGCCAGCAGTAGGACAGGGTTTGGCTACACCTTC. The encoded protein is CASSRTGFGYTF.

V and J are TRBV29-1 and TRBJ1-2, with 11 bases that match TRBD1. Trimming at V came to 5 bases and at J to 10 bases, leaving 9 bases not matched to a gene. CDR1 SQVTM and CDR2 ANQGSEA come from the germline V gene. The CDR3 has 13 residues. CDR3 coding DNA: TGCAGCGTTCCCCCGGACAGGGGGCGAGACTACACCTTC. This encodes CSVPPDRGRDYTF.

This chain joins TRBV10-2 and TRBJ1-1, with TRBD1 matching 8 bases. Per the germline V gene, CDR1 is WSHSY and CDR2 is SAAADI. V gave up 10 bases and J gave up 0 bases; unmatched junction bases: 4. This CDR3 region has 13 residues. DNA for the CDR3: TGCGCCACCACGACAGGGGTGAACACTGAAGCTTTCTTT. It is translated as CATTTGVNTEAFF.

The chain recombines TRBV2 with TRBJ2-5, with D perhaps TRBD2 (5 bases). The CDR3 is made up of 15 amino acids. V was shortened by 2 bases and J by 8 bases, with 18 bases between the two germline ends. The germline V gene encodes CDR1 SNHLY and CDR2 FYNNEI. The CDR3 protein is CASSEWSERSGTQYF. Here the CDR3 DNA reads TGTGCCAGCAGTGAATGGTCCGAGCGGTCAGGCACCCAGTACTTC.

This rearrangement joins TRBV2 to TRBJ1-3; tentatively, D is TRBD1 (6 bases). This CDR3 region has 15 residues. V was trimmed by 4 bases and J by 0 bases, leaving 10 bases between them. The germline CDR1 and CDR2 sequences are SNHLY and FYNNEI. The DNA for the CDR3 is TGTGCCAGCAGTGGCACAGGGATCTCTGGAAACACCATATATTTT. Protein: CASSGTGISGNTIYF.

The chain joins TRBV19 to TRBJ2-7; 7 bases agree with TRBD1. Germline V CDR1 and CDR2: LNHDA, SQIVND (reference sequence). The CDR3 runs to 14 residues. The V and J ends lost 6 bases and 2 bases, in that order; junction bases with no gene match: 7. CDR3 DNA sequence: TGTGCCAGTAGGCCGGGACAGACCCCCTACGAGCAGTACTTC. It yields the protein CASRPGQTPYEQYF.

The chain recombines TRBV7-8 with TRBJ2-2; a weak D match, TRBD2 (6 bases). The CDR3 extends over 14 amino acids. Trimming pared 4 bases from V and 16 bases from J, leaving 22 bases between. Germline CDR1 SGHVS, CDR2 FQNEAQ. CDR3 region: CASSSRAREPAWFF. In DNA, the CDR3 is TGTGCCAGCAGCTCAAGGGCACGGGAGCCCGCCTGGTTTTTT.

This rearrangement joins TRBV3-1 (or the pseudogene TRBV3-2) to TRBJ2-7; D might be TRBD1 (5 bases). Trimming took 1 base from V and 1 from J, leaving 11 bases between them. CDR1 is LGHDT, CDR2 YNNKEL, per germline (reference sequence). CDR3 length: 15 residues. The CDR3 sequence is CASSQVYPGSYEQYF. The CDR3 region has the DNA TGTGCCAGCAGCCAAGTCTACCCAGGGTCCTACGAGCAGTACTTC.

CDR3 region: CASSGLGKGDTEAFF. The CDR3 nucleotides read TGCGCCAGCAGCGGTTTGGGGAAGGGAGACACTGAAGCTTTCTTT. This chain links TRBV4-1 with TRBJ1-1; D uncertain. The CDR3 sequence is 15 residues long. In germline, CDR1 is MGHRA, CDR2 YSYEKL. The germline V and J ends were trimmed by 5 bases and 3 bases, with 16 bases remaining between them.